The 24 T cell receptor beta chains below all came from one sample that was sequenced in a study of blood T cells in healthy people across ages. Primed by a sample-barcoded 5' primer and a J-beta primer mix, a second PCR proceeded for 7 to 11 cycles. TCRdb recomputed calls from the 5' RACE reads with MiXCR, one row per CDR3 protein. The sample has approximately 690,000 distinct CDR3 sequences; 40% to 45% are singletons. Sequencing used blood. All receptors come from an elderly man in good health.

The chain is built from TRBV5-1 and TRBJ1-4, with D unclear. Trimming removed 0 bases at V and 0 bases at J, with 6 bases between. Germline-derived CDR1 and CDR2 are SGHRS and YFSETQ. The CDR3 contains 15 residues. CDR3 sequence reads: CASSLAQATNEKLFF. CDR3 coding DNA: TGCGCCAGCAGCTTGGCACAAGCAACTAATGAAAAACTGTTTTTT.

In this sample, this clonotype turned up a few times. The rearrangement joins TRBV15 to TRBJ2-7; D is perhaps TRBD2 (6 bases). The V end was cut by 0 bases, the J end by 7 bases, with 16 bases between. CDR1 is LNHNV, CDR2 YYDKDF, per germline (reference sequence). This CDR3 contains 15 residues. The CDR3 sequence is CATSRDTLGGNEQYF. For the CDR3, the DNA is TGTGCCACCAGCAGAGATACTTTGGGAGGCAATGAGCAGTACTTC.

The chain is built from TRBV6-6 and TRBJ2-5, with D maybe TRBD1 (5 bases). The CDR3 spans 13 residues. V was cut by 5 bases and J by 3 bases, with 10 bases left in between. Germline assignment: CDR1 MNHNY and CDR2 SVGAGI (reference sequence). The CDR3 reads CASSQGPEETQYF. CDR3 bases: TGTGCCAGCAGTCAGGGCCCTGAAGAGACCCAGTACTTC.

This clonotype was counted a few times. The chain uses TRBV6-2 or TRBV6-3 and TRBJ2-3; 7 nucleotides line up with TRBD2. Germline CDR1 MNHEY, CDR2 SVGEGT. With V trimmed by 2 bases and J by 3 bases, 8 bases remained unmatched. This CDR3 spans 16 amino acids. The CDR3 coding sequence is TGTGCCAGCAGTTACCGAAGCGGGGATAGAACAGATACGCAGTATTTT. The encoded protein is CASSYRSGDRTDTQYF.

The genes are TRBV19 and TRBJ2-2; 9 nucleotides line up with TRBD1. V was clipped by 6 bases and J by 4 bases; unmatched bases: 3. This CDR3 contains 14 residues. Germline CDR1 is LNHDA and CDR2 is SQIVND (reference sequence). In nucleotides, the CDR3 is TGTGCCAGTAGCGGGACAGGGATCACCGGGGAGCTGTTTTTT. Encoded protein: CASSGTGITGELFF.

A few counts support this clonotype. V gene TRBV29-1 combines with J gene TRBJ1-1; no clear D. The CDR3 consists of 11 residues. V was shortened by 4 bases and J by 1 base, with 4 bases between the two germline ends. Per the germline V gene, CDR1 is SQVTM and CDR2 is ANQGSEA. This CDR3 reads CSVVGNTEAFF. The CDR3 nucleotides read TGCAGCGTTGTTGGGAACACTGAAGCTTTCTTT.

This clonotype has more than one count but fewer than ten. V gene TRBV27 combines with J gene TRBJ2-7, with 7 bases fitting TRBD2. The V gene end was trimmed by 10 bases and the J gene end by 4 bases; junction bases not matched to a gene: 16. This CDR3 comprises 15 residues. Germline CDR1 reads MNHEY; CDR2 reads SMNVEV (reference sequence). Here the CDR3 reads CATLTREGPAYEQYF. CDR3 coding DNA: TGTGCCACCCTAACGAGGGAGGGCCCAGCGTACGAGCAGTACTTC.

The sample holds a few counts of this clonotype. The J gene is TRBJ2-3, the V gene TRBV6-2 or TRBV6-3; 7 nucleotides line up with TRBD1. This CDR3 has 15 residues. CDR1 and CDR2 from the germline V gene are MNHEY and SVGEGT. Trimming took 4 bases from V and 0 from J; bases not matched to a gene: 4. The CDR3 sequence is CASSSQGSSTDTQYF. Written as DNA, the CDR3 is TGTGCCAGCAGTTCACAGGGGTCCAGCACAGATACGCAGTATTTT.

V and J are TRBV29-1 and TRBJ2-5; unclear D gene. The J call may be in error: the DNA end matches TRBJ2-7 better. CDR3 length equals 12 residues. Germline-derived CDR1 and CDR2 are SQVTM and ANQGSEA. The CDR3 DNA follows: TGCAGCGTTGAAGTAGCAAGCTACGAGCAGTACTTC. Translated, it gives CSVEVASYEQYF.

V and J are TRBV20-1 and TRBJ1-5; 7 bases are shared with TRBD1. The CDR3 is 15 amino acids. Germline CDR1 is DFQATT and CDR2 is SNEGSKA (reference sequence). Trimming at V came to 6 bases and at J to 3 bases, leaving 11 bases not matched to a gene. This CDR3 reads CSAAVGGTANQPQHF. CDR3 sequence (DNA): TGCAGTGCCGCCGTGGGGGGGACAGCCAATCAGCCCCAGCATTTT.

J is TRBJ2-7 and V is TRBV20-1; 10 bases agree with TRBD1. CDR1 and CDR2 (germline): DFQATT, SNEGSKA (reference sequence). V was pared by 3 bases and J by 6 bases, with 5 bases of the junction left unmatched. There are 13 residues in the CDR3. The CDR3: CSASRGQGSEQYF. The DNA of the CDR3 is TGCAGTGCTAGTAGGGGACAGGGGAGCGAGCAGTACTTC.

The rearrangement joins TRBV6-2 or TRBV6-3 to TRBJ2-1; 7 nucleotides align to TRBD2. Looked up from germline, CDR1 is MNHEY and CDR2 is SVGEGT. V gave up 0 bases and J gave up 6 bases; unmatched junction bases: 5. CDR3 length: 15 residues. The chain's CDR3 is CASSYSPGGSNEQFF. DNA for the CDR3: TGTGCCAGCAGTTACTCCCCGGGAGGTAGCAATGAGCAGTTCTTC.

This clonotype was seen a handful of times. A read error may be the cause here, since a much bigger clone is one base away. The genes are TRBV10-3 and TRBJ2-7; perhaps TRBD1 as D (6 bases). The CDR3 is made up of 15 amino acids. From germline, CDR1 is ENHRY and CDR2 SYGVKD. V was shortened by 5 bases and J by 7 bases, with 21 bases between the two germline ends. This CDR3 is CAISQEQGSNNEQYF. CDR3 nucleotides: TGTGCCATCAGTCAGGAACAGGGTAGCAACAATGAGCAGTACTTC.

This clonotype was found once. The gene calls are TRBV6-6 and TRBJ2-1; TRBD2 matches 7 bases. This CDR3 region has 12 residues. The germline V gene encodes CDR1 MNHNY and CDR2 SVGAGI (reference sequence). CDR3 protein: CTHGTTFGEQFF. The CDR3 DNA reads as TGTACCCATGGGACTACCTTTGGTGAGCAGTTCTTC.

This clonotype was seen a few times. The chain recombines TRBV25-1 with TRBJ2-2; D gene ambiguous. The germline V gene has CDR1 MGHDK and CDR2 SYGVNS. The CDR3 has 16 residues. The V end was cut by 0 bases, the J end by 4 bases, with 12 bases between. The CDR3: CASSEYDRAPTGELFF. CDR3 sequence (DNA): TGTGCCAGCAGTGAATATGATAGGGCACCCACCGGGGAGCTGTTTTTT.

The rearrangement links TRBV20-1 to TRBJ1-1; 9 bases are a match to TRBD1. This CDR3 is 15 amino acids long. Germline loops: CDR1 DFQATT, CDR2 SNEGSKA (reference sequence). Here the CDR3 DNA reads TGCAGCGCGCCGGTACTGGGACAGGGAAACACTGAAGCTTTCTTT. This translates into CSAPVLGQGNTEAFF.

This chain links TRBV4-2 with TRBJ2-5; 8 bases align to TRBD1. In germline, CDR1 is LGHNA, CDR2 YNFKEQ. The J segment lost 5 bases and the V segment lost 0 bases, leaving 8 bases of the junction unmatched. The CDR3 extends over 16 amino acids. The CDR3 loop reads CASSQDGQGGLETQYF. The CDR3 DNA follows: TGTGCCAGCAGCCAAGACGGACAGGGCGGGCTCGAGACCCAGTACTTC.

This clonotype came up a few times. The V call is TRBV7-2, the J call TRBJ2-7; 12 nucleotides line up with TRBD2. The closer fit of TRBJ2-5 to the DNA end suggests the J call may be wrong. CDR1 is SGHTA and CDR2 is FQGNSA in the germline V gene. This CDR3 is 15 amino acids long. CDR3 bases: TGTGCCAGCAGCCCGGGACTAGCGGGTGGGAAGACCCAGTACTTC. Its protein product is CASSPGLAGGKTQYF.

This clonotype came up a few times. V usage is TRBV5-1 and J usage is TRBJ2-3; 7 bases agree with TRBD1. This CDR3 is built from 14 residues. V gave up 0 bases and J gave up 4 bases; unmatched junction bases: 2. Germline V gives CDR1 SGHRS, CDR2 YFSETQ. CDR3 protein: CASSLEGGPDTQYF. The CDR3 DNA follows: TGCGCCAGCAGCTTGGAAGGGGGCCCAGATACGCAGTATTTT. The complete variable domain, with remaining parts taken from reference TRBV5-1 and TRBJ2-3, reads KAGVTQTPRYLIKTRGQQVTLSCSPISGHRSVSWYQQTPGQGLQFLFEYFSETQRNKGNFPGRFSGRQFSNSRSEMNVSTLELGDSALYLCASSLEGGPDTQYFGPGTRLTVL.

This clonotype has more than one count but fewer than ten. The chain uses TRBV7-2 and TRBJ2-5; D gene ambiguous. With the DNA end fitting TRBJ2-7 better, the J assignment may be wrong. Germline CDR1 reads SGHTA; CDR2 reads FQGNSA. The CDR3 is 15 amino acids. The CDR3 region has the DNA TGTGCCAGCAGCCCTTCAGGCCTTCGTAGATCCGAGCAGTACTTC. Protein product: CASSPSGLRRSEQYF.

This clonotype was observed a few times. The CDR3 reads CASSLARGLSSYNEQFF. The DNA of the CDR3 is TGTGCCAGCAGCTTAGCGAGGGGTCTGAGCTCCTACAATGAGCAGTTCTTC. The chain carries TRBV7-2 and TRBJ2-1; D may match TRBD1 or TRBD2 (5 bases each). The CDR3 sequence is 17 residues long. V dropped 0 bases and J dropped 0 bases, with 12 bases sitting between them. Germline assignment: CDR1 SGHTA and CDR2 FQGNSA. Based on the CDR3 plus reference TRBV7-2 and TRBJ2-1, the full variable domain is GAGVSQSPSNKVTEKGKDVELRCDPISGHTALYWYRQSLGQGLEFLIYFQGNSAPDKSGLPSDRFSAERTGGSVSTLTIQRTQQEDSAVYLCASSLARGLSSYNEQFFGPGTRLTVL.

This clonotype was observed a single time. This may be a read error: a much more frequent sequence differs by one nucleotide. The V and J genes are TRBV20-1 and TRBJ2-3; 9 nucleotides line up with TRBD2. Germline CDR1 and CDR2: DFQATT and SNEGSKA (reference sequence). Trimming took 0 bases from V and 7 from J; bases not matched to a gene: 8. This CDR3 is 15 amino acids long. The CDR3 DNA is TGCAGTGCTAGAGATGGGGGACTAGCCCCGAATACGCAGTATTTT. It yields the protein CSARDGGLAPNTQYF.

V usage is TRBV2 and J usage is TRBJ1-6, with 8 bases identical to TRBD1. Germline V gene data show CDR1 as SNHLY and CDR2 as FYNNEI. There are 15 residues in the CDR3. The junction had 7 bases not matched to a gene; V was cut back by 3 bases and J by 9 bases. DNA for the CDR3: TGTGCCAGCAGTGAGTTGGACAGGGCGGGTTCACCCCTCCACTTT. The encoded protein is CASSELDRAGSPLHF.

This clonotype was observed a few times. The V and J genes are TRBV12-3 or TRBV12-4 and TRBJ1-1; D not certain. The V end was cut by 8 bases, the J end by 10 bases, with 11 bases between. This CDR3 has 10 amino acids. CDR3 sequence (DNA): TGTGCCAGCGGGTATTCCGGAGCTTTCTTT. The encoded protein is CASGYSGAFF.